This TCR beta chain is from a study of cytomegalovirus exposure and HLA in healthy donors. As for the study in general: The 95 to 150 validation repertoires, a later analysis reported, used the same platform as the roughly 610 first-cohort repertoires.

Germline V gene sequence: CDR1 MDHEN, CDR2 SYDVKM. V dropped 7 bases and J dropped 3 bases, with 15 bases sitting between them. The CDR3 is made up of 14 amino acids. This clone was counted ten times or more. Its antigen is not known. Overall study results and limits: TCR beta chains numbering 164 were designated cytomegalovirus-associated.

Data came from immunoSEQ multiplex PCR; TCRdb stores just in-frame clones and leaves some out. This table holds around 300,000 clones, around 85% found once. The TCR sequence derives from a young woman in good health and CMV-seronegative. V is TRBV28 and J is TRBJ1-1; perhaps TRBD1 as D (6 bases). What was sequenced was PBMCs. CDR3 DNA sequence: TGTGCCAGCAACAAAGCGGACAGATACACTGAAGCTTTCTTT. Translation gives CASNKADRYTEAFF.